This is a list of T cell receptor beta chains from one sample in a study of blood T cell repertoires in COVID-19. Assay: immunoSEQ multiplex PCR; the TCRdb copy retains only in-frame clones and omits some. The sample lists 100,000 to 120,000 clones; around four fifths were seen once. Sequencing input: peripheral blood. These TCRs come from a woman between 40 and 50 years old with acute or convalescent COVID-19. CDR3s include the opening cysteine and the closing phenylalanine or tryptophan. A D gene is named only where the DNA matches it firmly. Size is stated for part of the rows, as once, few or many counts, or as a class when the clone is expanded.

j_call | d_call | clone_size | v_call | cdr3_aa | cdr3_nt
TRBJ2-2 | NA | once | TRBV21-1 | CASSLRKGKANTGELFF | TGTGCCAGCAGCCTCCGGAAGGGGAAAGCGAACACCGGGGAGCTGTTTTTT
TRBJ2-1 | NA | few | TRBV5-1 | CASSFSNEQFF | TGCGCCAGCAGCTTCTCCAATGAGCAGTTCTTC
TRBJ1-2 | TRBD1 | NA | TRBV25-1 | CASSEGPDRGGGYTF | TGTGCCAGCAGTGAAGGCCCCGACAGGGGCGGCGGCTACACCTTC
TRBJ2-7 | TRBD1 | NA | TRBV10-3 | CAISELGQGTREQYF | TGTGCCATCAGTGAGTTAGGACAGGGGACGAGGGAGCAGTACTTC
TRBJ2-2 | TRBD1 | once | TRBV18 | CASSPGTGYDGELFF | TGTGCCAGCTCACCCGGGACAGGGTACGACGGGGAGCTGTTTTTT
TRBJ1-1 | NA | NA | TRBV3-1/TRBV3-2 | CASSQDRGTEAFF | TGTGCCAGCAGCCAAGATAGAGGCACTGAAGCTTTCTTT
TRBJ2-3 | TRBD1 | NA | TRBV5-1 | CASSRAGQGSDTQYF | TGCGCCAGCAGCCGCGCCGGACAGGGCTCAGATACGCAGTATTTT
TRBJ1-1 | NA | NA | TRBV4-3 | CASSIGRLTEAFF | TGCGCCAGCAGCATCGGACGACTAACTGAAGCTTTCTTT
TRBJ2-5 | NA | NA | TRBV6-5 | CASSYGTSETQYF | TGTGCCAGCAGTTACGGGACTTCGGAGACCCAGTACTTC
TRBJ2-7 | NA | NA | TRBV11-3 | CASSPPANRGGGYEQYF | TGTGCCAGCAGCCCCCCCGCAAACAGGGGGGGAGGCTACGAGCAGTACTTC
TRBJ1-5 | NA | NA | TRBV5-1 | CASSSSGGGNQPQHF | TGCGCCAGCAGCTCTTCTGGGGGGGGCAATCAGCCCCAGCATTTT
TRBJ2-5 | NA | NA | TRBV4-1 | CASSQGGDSQETQYF | TGCGCCAGCAGCCAAGGGGGGGACAGCCAAGAGACCCAGTACTTC
TRBJ2-7 | TRBD1 | NA | TRBV2 | CASTDRGGSYEQYF | TGTGCCAGCACCGACAGGGGGGGATCCTACGAGCAGTACTTC
TRBJ2-2 | TRBD2 | NA | TRBV2 | CASIRSSGGMNTGELFF | TGTGCCAGCATACGATCAAGCGGGGGCATGAACACCGGGGAGCTGTTTTTT
TRBJ2-3 | TRBD2 | few | TRBV3-1/TRBV3-2 | CASSQPKRGVLTDTQYF | TGTGCCAGCAGCCAACCGAAGCGGGGGGTACTCACAGATACGCAGTATTTT
TRBJ1-2 | TRBD1 | NA | TRBV4-2 | CASSQDYSGTGRGYTF | TGTGCCAGCAGCCAAGATTACTCGGGGACAGGCCGTGGCTACACCTTC
TRBJ1-2 | NA | NA | TRBV21-1 | CASSKDRQGLYGYTF | TGTGCCAGCAGCAAGGACCGACAGGGCCTCTATGGCTACACCTTC
TRBJ2-7 | NA | NA | TRBV6-5 | CASSYTRGGYEQYF | TGTGCCAGCAGTTACACACGCGGTGGCTACGAGCAGTACTTC
TRBJ2-7 | NA | NA | TRBV11-2 | CASSFRQGLGEQYF | TGTGCCAGCAGCTTTCGGCAGGGGCTAGGCGAGCAGTACTTC
TRBJ1-5 | TRBD1 | NA | TRBV28 | CASSPTGGGQPQHF | TGTGCCAGCAGCCCAACAGGGGGCGGCCAGCCCCAGCATTTT
TRBJ1-2 | NA | NA | TRBV7-9 | CASSLGGAPPDGYTF | TGTGCCAGCAGCTTAGGCGGGGCCCCCCCCGACGGCTACACCTTC
TRBJ1-2 | TRBD1 | NA | TRBV6-5 | CASSYRGTGNYGYTF | TGTGCCAGCAGTTACAGGGGGACAGGGAACTATGGCTACACCTTC
TRBJ1-4 | NA | once | TRBV18 | CASSPGRVATNEKLFF | TGTGCCAGCTCTCCGGGCAGGGTTGCAACTAATGAAAAACTGTTTTTT
TRBJ1-2 | NA | few | TRBV7-9 | CASSLELGRPGYTF | TGTGCCAGCAGCTTAGAACTGGGGAGGCCTGGCTACACCTTC
TRBJ2-7 | NA | NA | TRBV5-5 | CASSLSGGVSSYEQYF | TGTGCCAGCAGCTTGAGCGGTGGGGTTTCCTCCTACGAGCAGTACTTC
TRBJ2-5 | TRBD2 | NA | TRBV5-4 | CASTSGGTGGRETQYF | TGTGCCAGCACCTCCGGAGGGACGGGGGGGCGGGAGACCCAGTACTTC
TRBJ1-1 | NA | few | TRBV19 | CASMSGNTEAFF | TGTGCCAGTATGTCCGGGAACACTGAAGCTTTCTTT
TRBJ2-2 | TRBD2 | NA | TRBV5-5 | CASSRLREGGELFF | TGTGCCAGCAGCCGACTCCGGGAGGGCGGGGAGCTGTTTTTT
TRBJ1-1 | NA | NA | TRBV9 | CASSEVTGTEAFF | TGTGCCAGCAGCGAGGTGACAGGCACTGAAGCTTTCTTT
TRBJ2-1 | NA | NA | TRBV5-4 | CASSLYNEQFF | TGTGCCAGCAGCCTATATAATGAGCAGTTCTTC
TRBJ1-4 | TRBD1 | NA | TRBV4-1 | CASSQGSGTGTVF | TGCGCCAGCAGCCAAGGGTCCGGGACAGGGACAGTTTTT
TRBJ1-6 | NA | NA | TRBV7-2 | CASSLGGGTNSPLHF | TGTGCCAGCAGCCTCGGGGGGGGGACTAATTCACCCCTCCACTTT
TRBJ1-5 | NA | NA | TRBV19 | CASRTYSNQPQHF | TGTGCCAGTCGGACATATAGCAATCAGCCCCAGCATTTT
TRBJ2-2 | NA | NA | TRBV15 | CATSRGTAGTGELFF | TGTGCCACCAGCAGAGGAACAGCGGGCACCGGGGAGCTGTTTTTT
TRBJ1-2 | TRBD1 | NA | TRBV19 | CASSAGQGQDSGYTF | TGTGCCAGTAGTGCCGGACAGGGTCAGGACTCTGGCTACACCTTC
TRBJ1-6 | NA | NA | TRBV30 | CAWNHGTGLNSPLHF | TGTGCCTGGAATCACGGGACTGGTCTGAATTCACCCCTCCACTTT
TRBJ2-5 | TRBD1 | NA | TRBV5-4 | CASSVDRGKETQYF | TGTGCCAGCAGCGTGGACAGGGGGAAAGAGACCCAGTACTTC
TRBJ2-5 | NA | NA | TRBV11-2 | CASSFGGAQYF | TGTGCCAGCAGCTTCGGAGGGGCCCAGTACTTC
TRBJ2-2 | TRBD1 | NA | TRBV5-1 | CASSVGQSTGELFF | TGCGCCAGCAGCGTGGGACAGAGCACCGGGGAGCTGTTTTTT
TRBJ1-3 | TRBD1 | once | TRBV7-2 | CASSLGGTGGNTIYF | TGTGCCAGCAGCTTAGGAGGGACAGGGGGAAACACCATATATTTT
TRBJ1-1 | NA | NA | TRBV7-9 | CASSFPGEGVRAFF | TGTGCCAGCAGCTTCCCGGGGGAGGGTGTAAGGGCTTTCTTT
TRBJ1-1 | NA | NA | TRBV2 | CATQLGGHLNTEAFF | TGTGCCACCCAATTAGGGGGACACTTGAACACTGAAGCTTTCTTT
TRBJ1-2 | NA | NA | TRBV6-5 | CASSFGGNYGYTF | TGTGCCAGCAGTTTCGGGGGTAACTATGGCTACACCTTC
TRBJ2-7 | TRBD1 | once | TRBV5-1 | CASSLFQGAPPYEQYF | TGCGCCAGCAGCTTATTCCAGGGGGCTCCCCCCTACGAGCAGTACTTC
TRBJ2-7 | NA | NA | TRBV20-1 | CSVGQGYEQYF | TGCAGTGTTGGGCAGGGCTACGAGCAGTACTTC
TRBJ1-4 | TRBD1 | NA | TRBV19 | CATRTGGEKLFF | TGTGCCACAAGGACAGGGGGTGAAAAACTGTTTTTT